Given below is one T cell receptor beta chain in context. The data stem from a study of human thymus T cells. The protocol was immunoSEQ multiplex PCR, while the TCRdb copy is restricted to in-frame clones and leaves out a portion. Seen here are some 120,000 clones, around 94% observed once, and the top ten hold under 0.025%. Thymus specimens were resections from corrective heart surgery. This CDR3 region has 13 residues. CDR1 and CDR2 from the germline V gene are SGHAT and FQDESV (reference sequence). The trim removed 8 bases at V and 2 bases at J, leaving 2 bases unmatched. The TCR sequence derives from a boy in the first two years of life with a congenital heart defect but otherwise immunologically healthy. The sequenced material came from thymus tissue. The rearrangement uses TRBV11-1 and TRBJ2-7, with 11 bases matching TRBD2. CDR3 nucleotide sequence: TGTGCCAGCTATAGCGGGGGGGCCTACGAGCAGTACTTC. Translating gives CASYSGGAYEQYF.